A single T cell receptor (beta chain) is shown here with its context. Patients of the Seattle cohort, enrolled during active infection, were followed longitudinally. In the original processing: Reference gene primer amplification in the assay estimated nucleated cell counts. Sequencing was performed with immunoSEQ multiplex PCR; in TCRdb, only in-frame clones are kept and a portion is missing. The V and J calls and clone size were taken over from that table, and D and trimming were inferred from the DNA. The sample records approximately 290,000 clones, around 92% being singletons. The germline CDR1 and CDR2 sequences are MNHEY and SMNVEV (reference sequence). V was trimmed by 5 bases and J by 6 bases, leaving 24 bases between them. There are 17 residues in the CDR3. This sample was included in a study of blood T cell repertoires in COVID-19. As for the study in general: Some COVID-19 samples were acute and others convalescent; all came from the United States, Italy and Spain. PBMCs, B-cell-depleted T cells, or T cells were the source of the cDNA or gDNA that made up the material.

The clonotype comes from a woman in her twenties or thirties with COVID-19, enrolled during active disease. The chain uses TRBV27 and TRBJ2-3; possibly TRBD2 for D (7 bases). Sequencing used peripheral blood. The CDR3 protein is CASSPLTGGPVGDTQYF. The CDR3 DNA follows: TGTGCCAGCAGTCCCCTCACGGGGGGCCCCGTTGGGGATACGCAGTATTTT.